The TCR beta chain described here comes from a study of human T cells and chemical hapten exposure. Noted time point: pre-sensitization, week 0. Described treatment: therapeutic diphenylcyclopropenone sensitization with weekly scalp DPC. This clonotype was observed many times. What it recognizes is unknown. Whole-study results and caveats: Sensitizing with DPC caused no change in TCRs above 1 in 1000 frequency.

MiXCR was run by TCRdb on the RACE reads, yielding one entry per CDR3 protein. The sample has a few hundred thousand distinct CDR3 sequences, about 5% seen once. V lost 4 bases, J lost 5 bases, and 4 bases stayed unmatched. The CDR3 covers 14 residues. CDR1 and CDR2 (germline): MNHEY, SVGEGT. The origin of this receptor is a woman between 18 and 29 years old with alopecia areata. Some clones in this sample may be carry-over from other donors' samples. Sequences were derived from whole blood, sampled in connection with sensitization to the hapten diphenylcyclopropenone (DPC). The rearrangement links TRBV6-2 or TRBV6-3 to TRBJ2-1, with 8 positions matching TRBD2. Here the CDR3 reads CASSFQRGNNEQFF. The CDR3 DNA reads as TGTGCCAGCAGTTTCCAGCGGGGGAACAATGAGCAGTTCTTC.